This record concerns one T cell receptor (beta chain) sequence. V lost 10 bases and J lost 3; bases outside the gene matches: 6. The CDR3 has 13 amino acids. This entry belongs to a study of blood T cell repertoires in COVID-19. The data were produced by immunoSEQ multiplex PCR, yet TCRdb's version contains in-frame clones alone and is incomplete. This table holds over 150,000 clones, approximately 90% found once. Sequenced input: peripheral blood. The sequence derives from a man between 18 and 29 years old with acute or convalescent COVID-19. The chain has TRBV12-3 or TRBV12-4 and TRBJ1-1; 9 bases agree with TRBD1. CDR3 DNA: TGTGCCACTCGGACAGGGGCCTACACTGAAGCTTTCTTT. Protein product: CATRTGAYTEAFF.